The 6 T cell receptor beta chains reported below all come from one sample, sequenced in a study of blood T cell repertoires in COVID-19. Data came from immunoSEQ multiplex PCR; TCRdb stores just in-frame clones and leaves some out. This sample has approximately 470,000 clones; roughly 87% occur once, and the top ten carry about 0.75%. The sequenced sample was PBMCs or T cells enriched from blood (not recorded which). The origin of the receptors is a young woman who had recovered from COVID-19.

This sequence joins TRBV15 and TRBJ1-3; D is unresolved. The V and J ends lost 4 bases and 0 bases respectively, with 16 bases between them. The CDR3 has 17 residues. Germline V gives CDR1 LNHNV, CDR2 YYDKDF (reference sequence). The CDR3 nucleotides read TGTGCCACCAGCAACCAGATGGGCGGACTCTCTGGAAACACCATATATTTT. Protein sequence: CATSNQMGGLSGNTIYF.

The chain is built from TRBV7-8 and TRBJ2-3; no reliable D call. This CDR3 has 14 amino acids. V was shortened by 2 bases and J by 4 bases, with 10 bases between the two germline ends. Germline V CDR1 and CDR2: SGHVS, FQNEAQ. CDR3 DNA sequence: TGTGCCAGCAGCTTATTACGAGGAGCAGATACGCAGTATTTT. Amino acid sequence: CASSLLRGADTQYF. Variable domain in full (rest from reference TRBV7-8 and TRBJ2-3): GAGVSQSPRYKVAKRGQDVALRCDPISGHVSLFWYQQALGQGPEFLTYFQNEAQLDKSGLPSDRFFAERPEGSVSTLKIQRTQQEDSAVYLCASSLLRGADTQYFGPGTRLTVL.

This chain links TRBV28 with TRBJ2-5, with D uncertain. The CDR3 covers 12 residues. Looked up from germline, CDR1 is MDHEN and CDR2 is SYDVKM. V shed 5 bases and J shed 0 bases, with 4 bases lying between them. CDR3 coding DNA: TGTGCCAGCAGTACAGACCAAGAGACCCAGTACTTC. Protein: CASSTDQETQYF.

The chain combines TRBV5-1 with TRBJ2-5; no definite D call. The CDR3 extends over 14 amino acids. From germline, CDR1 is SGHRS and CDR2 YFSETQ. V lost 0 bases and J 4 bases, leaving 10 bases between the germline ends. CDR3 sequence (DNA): TGCGCCAGCAGCTTGGGTCAGGTGGGAGAGACCCAGTACTTC. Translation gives CASSLGQVGETQYF.

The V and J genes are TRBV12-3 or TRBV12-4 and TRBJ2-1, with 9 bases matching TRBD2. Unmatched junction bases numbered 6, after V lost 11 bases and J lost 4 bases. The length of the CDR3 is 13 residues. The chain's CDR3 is CALRAGGYNEQFF. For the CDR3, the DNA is TGTGCCTTAAGGGCGGGGGGGTACAATGAGCAGTTCTTC.

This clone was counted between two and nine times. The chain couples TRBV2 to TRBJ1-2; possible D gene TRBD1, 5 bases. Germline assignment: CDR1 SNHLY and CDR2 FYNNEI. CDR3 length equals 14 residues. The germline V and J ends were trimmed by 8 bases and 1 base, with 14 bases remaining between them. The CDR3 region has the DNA TGTGCCAGCCGTGGTGGGGCCCGTAACTATGGCTACACCTTC. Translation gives CASRGGARNYGYTF.